This T cell receptor beta chain was captured in a study of beta chain features in type 1 diabetes. This clone was seen only a few times. V was shortened by 5 bases and J by 8 bases, with 10 bases between the two germline ends. Germline CDR1 and CDR2: KGHSH and LQKENI. This CDR3 comprises 12 residues. Reverse transcription of all isolated RNA meant that expressed TCRB transcripts were sequenced. The table came from immunoSEQ multiplex PCR; TCRdb's copy has only in-frame clones and leaves some out. The table has about 400,000 clones, roughly an eighth seen once; the top ten hold 0.015% to 0.02%. V gene TRBV18 combines with J gene TRBJ2-1, with a possible D match to TRBD1 (5 bases). The receptor was derived from a man younger than 30 in good health. Sequences were obtained from naive CD4+ T cells from blood. The CDR3 region has the DNA TGTGCCAGCTCAGCCCGACAGTATGAGCAGTTCTTC. Its protein product is CASSARQYEQFF.